This is a list of T cell receptor beta chains from one sample in a study of cytotoxic CD8 clonotypes in ibrutinib-treated CLL. The method was immunoSEQ multiplex PCR; TCRdb's version includes in-frame clones alone and lacks a portion of them. Of hundreds of thousands of clones listed, about 64% were seen once; the top ten hold roughly 6.7%. The source was PBMCs, collected after 36 months of ibrutinib treatment. The receptor set was obtained from a human donor with chronic lymphocytic leukemia. Each CDR3 is given with its conserved first and last residue. A D gene is named only where the DNA matches it firmly. Only some rows state a clone size, as once, few, many or a class for expanded clones.

V gene	clone size	CDR3 length	J gene	D gene	CDR3 protein	CDR3 DNA
TRBV10-1	few	13	TRBJ2-5	-	CASSEGVQETQYF	TGCGCCAGCAGTGAAGGGGTCCAAGAGACCCAGTACTTC
TRBV10-3	-	14	TRBJ2-1	TRBD1	CAISSRTGEGEQFF	TGTGCCATCAGTTCCCGGACAGGGGAAGGTGAGCAGTTCTTC
TRBV5-1	-	16	TRBJ2-7	TRBD2	CASSPGLAGATYEQYF	TGCGCCAGCAGCCCGGGACTAGCGGGAGCCACCTACGAGCAGTACTTC
TRBV13	-	15	TRBJ2-1	-	CASRMLIQVLNEQFF	TGTGCCAGCAGGATGCTAATACAGGTTCTCAATGAGCAGTTCTTC
TRBV25-1	few	11	TRBJ2-7	-	CASVQGGEQYF	TGTGCAAGCGTTCAGGGAGGCGAGCAGTACTTC
TRBV11-1	-	16	TRBJ1-1	TRBD1	CASSPGQGPSNTEAFF	TGTGCCAGCAGCCCAGGACAGGGACCAAGTAACACTGAAGCTTTCTTT
TRBV7-2	-	13	TRBJ1-1	-	CASSSKMWGEAFF	TGTGCCAGCAGCTCGAAGATGTGGGGGGAAGCTTTCTTT
TRBV5-1	-	12	TRBJ2-1	-	CASSWIDNEQFF	TGCGCCAGCAGCTGGATCGACAATGAGCAGTTCTTC
TRBV11-3	few	19	TRBJ1-5	-	CASSLLGCRGEAGNQPQHF	TGTGCCAGCAGCTTATTAGGGTGTAGGGGGGAGGCGGGCAATCAGCCCCAGCATTTT
TRBV7-9	few	12	TRBJ1-6	-	CASSGDNSPLHF	TGTGCCAGCAGCGGGGACAATTCACCCCTCCACTTT
TRBV18	once	14	TRBJ2-3	-	CASSRTVGTDTQYF	TGTGCCAGCTCACGGACAGTAGGCACAGATACGCAGTATTTT
TRBV27	-	18	TRBJ2-7	TRBD1	CASSWTEKVVGQGHEQYF	TGTGCCAGCAGTTGGACCGAAAAAGTTGTGGGACAGGGGCACGAGCAGTACTTC
TRBV7-3	few	15	TRBJ1-2	TRBD1	CASSLTGGAHYGYTF	TGTGCCAGCAGCTTAACAGGGGGCGCCCACTATGGCTACACCTTC
TRBV5-4	-	14	TRBJ2-5	-	CASSFPGDQETQYF	TGTGCCAGCAGCTTCCCGGGCGACCAAGAGACCCAGTACTTC
TRBV29-1	-	13	TRBJ2-7	-	CSVEGDGSYEQYF	TGCAGCGTTGAAGGGGACGGATCCTACGAGCAGTACTTC
TRBV6-6	-	15	TRBJ2-7	TRBD2	CASRGTSGGSYEQYF	TGTGCCAGCAGAGGGACTAGCGGGGGCTCCTACGAGCAGTACTTC
TRBV12-5	-	15	TRBJ1-1	TRBD1	CASAPPNRGLTEAFF	TGTGCTAGTGCCCCACCCAACAGGGGGTTGACTGAAGCTTTCTTT
TRBV27	-	15	TRBJ1-5	-	CASSLRAGSNQPQHF	TGTGCCAGCAGTTTACGGGCAGGGTCCAATCAGCCCCAGCATTTT
TRBV18	few	16	TRBJ2-2	-	CASSPRRDRNTGELFF	TGTGCCAGCTCACCACGGCGGGACAGGAACACCGGGGAGCTGTTTTTT
TRBV4-1	-	19	TRBJ1-6	-	CASSQLGPGEGSYNSPLHF	TGCGCCAGCAGCCAACTAGGACCTGGGGAGGGGTCCTATAATTCACCCCTCCACTTT
TRBV6-1	few	14	TRBJ1-2	TRBD1	CASSGGQLNYGYTF	TGTGCCAGCAGTGGGGGACAGTTAAACTATGGCTACACCTTC
TRBV6-6	many	15	TRBJ2-5	TRBD2	CASTKLAGEGETQYF	TGTGCCAGCACCAAACTAGCGGGAGAAGGAGAGACCCAGTACTTC
TRBV4-1	-	16	TRBJ2-1	TRBD2	CASSPVGLAGFNEQFF	TGCGCCAGCAGCCCCGTCGGACTAGCGGGTTTCAATGAGCAGTTCTTC
TRBV5-1	-	13	TRBJ1-3	-	CASSLVTGNTIYF	TGCGCCAGCAGCTTGGTTACCGGAAACACCATATATTTT
TRBV10-3	-	14	TRBJ2-5	-	CAISPGSYEETQYF	TGTGCCATCAGTCCTGGCTCCTATGAGGAGACCCAGTACTTC
TRBV2	-	19	TRBJ2-7	TRBD1	CASSRSTGGDGLGPYEQYF	TGTGCCAGCAGTAGGTCGACAGGGGGGGATGGACTAGGGCCATACGAGCAGTACTTC
TRBV5-5	-	16	TRBJ2-2	TRBD1	CASSVSRDRVTGELFF	TGTGCCAGCAGCGTCTCCCGGGACAGGGTCACCGGGGAGCTGTTTTTT
TRBV5-1	-	14	TRBJ2-5	-	CASSLVGIGETQYF	TGCGCCAGCAGCTTGGTGGGTATTGGGGAGACCCAGTACTTC
TRBV4-1	-	14	TRBJ1-2	-	CASSQPQGPYGYTF	TGCGCCAGCAGCCAACCCCAGGGGCCCTATGGCTACACCTTC
TRBV11-2	-	15	TRBJ2-2	-	CASSLWGRSTGELFF	TGTGCCAGCAGCTTATGGGGCAGGAGCACCGGGGAGCTGTTTTTT
TRBV15	-	13	TRBJ2-3	-	CATSVGRRDTQYF	TGTGCCACCAGCGTCGGACGGAGAGATACGCAGTATTTT
TRBV7-9	-	13	TRBJ1-1	-	CASSPVSFTEAFF	TGTGCCAGCAGCCCCGTCTCGTTCACTGAAGCTTTCTTT
TRBV9	-	15	TRBJ2-1	-	CASSVFEGTLGGMFF	TGTGCCAGCAGCGTTTTTGAGGGGACCCTAGGAGGTATGTTCTTC
TRBV2	-	14	TRBJ1-2	-	CASSEKLWQGGYTF	TGTGCCAGCAGTGAAAAGCTCTGGCAGGGCGGCTACACCTTC
TRBV28	-	14	TRBJ2-5	TRBD1	CASTGTGTWETQYF	TGTGCCAGCACCGGGACAGGGACGTGGGAAACCCAGTACTTC